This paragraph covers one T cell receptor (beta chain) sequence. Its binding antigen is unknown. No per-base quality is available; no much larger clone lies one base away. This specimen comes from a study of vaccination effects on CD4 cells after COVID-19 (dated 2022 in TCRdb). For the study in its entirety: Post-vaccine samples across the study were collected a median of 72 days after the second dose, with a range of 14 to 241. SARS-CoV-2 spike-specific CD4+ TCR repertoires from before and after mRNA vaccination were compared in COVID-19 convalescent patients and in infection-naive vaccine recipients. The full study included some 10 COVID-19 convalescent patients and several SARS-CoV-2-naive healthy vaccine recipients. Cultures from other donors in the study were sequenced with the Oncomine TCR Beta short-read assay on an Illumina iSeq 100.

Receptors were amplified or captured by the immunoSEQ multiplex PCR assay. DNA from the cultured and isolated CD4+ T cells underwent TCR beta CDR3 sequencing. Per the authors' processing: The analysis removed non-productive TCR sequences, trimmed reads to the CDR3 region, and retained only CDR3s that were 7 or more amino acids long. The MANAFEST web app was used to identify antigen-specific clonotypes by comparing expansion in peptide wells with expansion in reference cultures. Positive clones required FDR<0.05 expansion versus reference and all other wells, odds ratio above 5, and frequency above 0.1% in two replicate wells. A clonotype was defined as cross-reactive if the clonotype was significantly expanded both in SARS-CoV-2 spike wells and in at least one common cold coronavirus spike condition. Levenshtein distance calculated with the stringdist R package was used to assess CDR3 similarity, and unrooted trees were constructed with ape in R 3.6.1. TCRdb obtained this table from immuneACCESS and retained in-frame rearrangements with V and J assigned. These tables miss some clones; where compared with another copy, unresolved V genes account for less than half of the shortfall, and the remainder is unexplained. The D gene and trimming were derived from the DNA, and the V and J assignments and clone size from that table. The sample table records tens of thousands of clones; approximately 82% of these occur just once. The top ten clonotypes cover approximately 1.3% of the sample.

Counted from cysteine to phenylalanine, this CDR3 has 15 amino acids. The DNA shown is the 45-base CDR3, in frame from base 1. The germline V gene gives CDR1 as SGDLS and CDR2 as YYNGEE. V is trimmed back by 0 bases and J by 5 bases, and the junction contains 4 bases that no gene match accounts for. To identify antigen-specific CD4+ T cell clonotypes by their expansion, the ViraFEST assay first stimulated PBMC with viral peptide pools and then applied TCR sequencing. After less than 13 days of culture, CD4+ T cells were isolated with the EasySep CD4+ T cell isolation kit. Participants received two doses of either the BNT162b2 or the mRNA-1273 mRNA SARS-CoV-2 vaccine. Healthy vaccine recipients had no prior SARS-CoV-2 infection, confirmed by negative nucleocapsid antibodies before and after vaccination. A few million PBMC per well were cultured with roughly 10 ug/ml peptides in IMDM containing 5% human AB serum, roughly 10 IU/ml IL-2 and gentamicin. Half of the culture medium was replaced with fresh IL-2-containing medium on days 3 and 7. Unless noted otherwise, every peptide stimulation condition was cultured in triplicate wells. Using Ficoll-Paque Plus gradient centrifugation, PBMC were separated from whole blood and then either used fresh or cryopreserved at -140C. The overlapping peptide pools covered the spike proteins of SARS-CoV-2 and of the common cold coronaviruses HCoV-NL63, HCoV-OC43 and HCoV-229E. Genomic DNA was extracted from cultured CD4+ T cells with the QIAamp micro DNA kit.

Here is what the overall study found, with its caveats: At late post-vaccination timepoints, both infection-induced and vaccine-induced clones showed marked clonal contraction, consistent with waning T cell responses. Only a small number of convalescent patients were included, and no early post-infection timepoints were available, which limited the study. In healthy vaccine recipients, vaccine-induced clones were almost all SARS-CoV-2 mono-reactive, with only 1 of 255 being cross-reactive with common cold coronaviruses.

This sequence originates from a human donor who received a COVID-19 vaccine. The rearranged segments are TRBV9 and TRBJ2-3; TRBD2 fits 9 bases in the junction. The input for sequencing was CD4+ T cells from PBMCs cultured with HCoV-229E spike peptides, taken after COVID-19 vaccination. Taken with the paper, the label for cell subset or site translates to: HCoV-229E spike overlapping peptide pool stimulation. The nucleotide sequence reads TGTGCCAGCAGCGTAGTGTCTAGCGGGGAAGATACGCAGTATTTT. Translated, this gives CASSVVSSGEDTQYF.